This T cell receptor beta chain was obtained from a study of T cells in Graves' hyperthyroidism and ophthalmopathy. Broader study findings: Among clonotypes expanded in thyroid above 0.001, most were also found in blood.

Template material for amplifying TCR beta CDR3 regions consisted of RNA transcripts. First-round RT-PCR targeting the TCR CDR3 was performed with the HTBI primer set. TCRdb independently ran MiXCR on the multiplex PCR reads; one entry per CDR3 protein. The profile shows around 500,000 distinct CDR3 sequences, about 20% of them singletons. As for this clonotype: Its antigen remains unidentified.

Lactation, pregnancy, other autoimmune disease or uncontrolled infection led to exclusion of patients. PBMCs stemmed from 10 ml fresh peripheral blood. The CDR3 has 14 residues. Germline V CDR1 and CDR2: DFQATT, SNEGSKA (reference sequence). The J segment lost 5 bases and the V segment lost 5 bases, leaving 10 bases of the junction unmatched. The source of this sequence is a woman in her 70s with Graves' ophthalmopathy. The V gene is TRBV20-1, the J gene TRBJ2-5; the match to TRBD2 covers 8 bases. Sample: blood. Here the CDR3 DNA reads TGCAGTGCTCGCCCCAGCGGGAGTCGGGAGACCCAGTACTTC. Amino acids: CSARPSGSRETQYF.